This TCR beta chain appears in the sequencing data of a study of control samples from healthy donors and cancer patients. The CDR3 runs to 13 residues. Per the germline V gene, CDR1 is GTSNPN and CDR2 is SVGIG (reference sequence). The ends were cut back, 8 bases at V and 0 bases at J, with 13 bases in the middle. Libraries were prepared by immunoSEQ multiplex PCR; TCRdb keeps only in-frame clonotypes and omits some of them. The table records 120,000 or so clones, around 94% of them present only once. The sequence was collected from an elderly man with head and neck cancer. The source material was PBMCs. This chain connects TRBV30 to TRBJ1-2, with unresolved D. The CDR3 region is CAKKQSANYGYTF. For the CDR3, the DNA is TGTGCCAAAAAACAAAGCGCTAACTATGGCTACACCTTC.